The sample holds many counts of the clone carrying this T cell receptor (beta chain). What it binds is not known. Making the TCR beta libraries involved quantitative 5'-RACE with molecular barcodes. Via MiXCR, TCRdb re-called the 5' RACE reads, giving one row per CDR3 protein. Altogether more than 250,000 distinct CDR3 sequences are present, roughly 8% being singletons, with the ten largest covering 14% to 15%. This entry comes from a study of CD8 T cells in ankylosing spondylitis. Study results and caveats: Disease-associated clones were reportedly significantly overrepresented in matched ankylosing spondylitis synovial fluid. Blood of patients with ankylosing spondylitis appeared to be characterized by a TCR beta motif of several highly homologous variants. Past research had described some motif variants in reactive arthritis synovial fluid and blood.

This CDR3 is built from 14 residues. Trimming took off 0 bases at V and 6 bases at J, with 12 bases between the two ends. CDR1 and CDR2 from the germline V gene are LGHNA and YSLEER. Specimen: blood, either unsorted or a sorted T cell fraction (not recorded which). This chain connects TRBV4-3 to TRBJ2-7, with D unresolved. The TCR was taken from a male donor with ankylosing spondylitis. The DNA of the CDR3 is TGCGCCAGCAGCCAAGATCTTCCCGGGTCCGAGCAGTACTTC. Translated, it gives CASSQDLPGSEQYF.